This T cell receptor beta chain was recovered during a study of blood T cell repertoires in COVID-19. As for the study in general: Researchers got acute and convalescent COVID-19 samples from the United States, Italy and Spain.

Produced via immunoSEQ multiplex PCR; TCRdb's table is partial and in-frame only. The sample has 100,000 or so clones; around 74% are singletons. The CDR3 totals 13 residues. Looked up from germline, CDR1 is SGHNT and CDR2 is YENEEA. The V and J ends lost 0 bases and 3 bases respectively, with 6 bases between them. About this clone itself: This CDR3 is also generated by other DNA sequences in the sample.

The genes are TRBV11-3 and TRBJ2-7, with D perhaps TRBD1 (6 bases). The source material was peripheral blood. This clonotype was obtained from a woman aged 70-85 years with acute or convalescent COVID-19. This CDR3 reads CASSLDRGYEQYF. In nucleotides, the CDR3 is TGTGCCAGCAGCTTAGACAGGGGCTACGAGCAGTACTTC.